The clone carrying this T cell receptor beta chain has just a few counts. The CDR3 covers 15 residues. Germline assignment: CDR1 SGHAT and CDR2 FQDESV (reference sequence). Between the trimmed V and J ends, which lost 2 bases and 9 bases, there was a span of 14 bases. This record comes from a study of glioma-infiltrating T cells after dendritic cell vaccination. TCRdb's copy holds only in-frame clones and misses some; the assay was immunoSEQ multiplex PCR. This sample has roughly 70,000 clones, with roughly 87% found just once. This sample comprised blood, obtained before dendritic cell vaccination. The TCR originated in a human donor with glioblastoma. The genes are TRBV11-1 and TRBJ1-6, with D uncertain. CDR3 loop: CASSLKEGRGSPLHF. CDR3 bases: TGTGCCAGCAGCTTAAAGGAAGGGCGGGGTTCACCCCTCCACTTT.